The rows below give T cell receptor beta chains drawn from one sample of a study of T cells after yellow fever vaccination. MiXCR, run by TCRdb on the 5' RACE reads, gives a single entry per CDR3 protein. The table lists over 110,000 distinct CDR3 sequences, 7.7% of them singletons. Sequencing used CD4+ T cells sorted from PBMCs, obtained 5 days after the yellow fever booster vaccination. Receptors were obtained from a man aged 25 to 40 who received the YFV17D yellow fever vaccine. Each CDR3 is given with its conserved first and last residue. D genes are given only for firm matches. Clone size is given for some rows only: seen once, a few or many times, or a class if the clone is expanded.

TRBJ1-1	TRBV5-4	NA	NA	CASSLGQRDTEAFF	TGTGCCAGCAGCTTGGGACAGAGAGACACTGAAGCTTTCTTT
TRBJ1-2	TRBV25-1	NA	NA	CASSEFGGAGYTF	TGTGCCAGCAGTGAATTTGGAGGGGCGGGCTACACCTTC
TRBJ2-7	TRBV12-3/TRBV12-4	many	TRBD2	CASSPGGVTYEQYF	TGTGCCAGCAGCCCCGGGGGGGTTACCTACGAGCAGTACTTC
TRBJ2-3	TRBV18	many	NA	CASSLEGRTFTDTQYF	TGTGCCAGCTCATTGGAGGGGCGGACCTTCACAGATACGCAGTATTTT
TRBJ2-3	TRBV7-2	many	NA	CASRKRAVQDTQYF	TGTGCCAGCAGAAAGCGGGCGGTGCAAGATACGCAGTATTTT
TRBJ2-5	TRBV6-1	NA	TRBD2	CARTSGPQETQYF	TGTGCCAGGACTAGCGGGCCTCAAGAGACCCAGTACTTC
TRBJ2-6	TRBV12-3/TRBV12-4	many	TRBD2	CASKLTSGSAGANVLTF	TGTGCCAGCAAACTGACTAGCGGGAGTGCTGGGGCCAACGTCCTGACTTTC
TRBJ2-5	TRBV19	many	NA	CASSIAAWETQYF	TGTGCCAGTAGTATAGCCGCGTGGGAGACCCAGTACTTC
TRBJ2-7	TRBV11-2	NA	TRBD2	CASSTRTSGNYEQYF	TGTGCCAGCAGCACTCGGACTAGCGGAAACTACGAGCAGTACTTC
TRBJ2-1	TRBV7-2	many	NA	CASSLWADTYNEQFF	TGTGCCAGCAGCTTATGGGCAGACACATACAATGAGCAGTTCTTC
TRBJ2-3	TRBV28	many	NA	CASSSARKVGDTQYF	TGTGCCAGCAGTTCCGCGCGGAAGGTAGGAGATACGCAGTATTTT
TRBJ2-3	TRBV9	few	TRBD2	CASSAPGLAGIDTQYF	TGTGCCAGCAGCGCACCGGGACTAGCGGGGATAGATACGCAGTATTTT
TRBJ2-5	TRBV3-1	NA	TRBD1	CASTQAGQGLETQYF	TGTGCCAGCACCCAAGCCGGACAGGGGCTTGAGACCCAGTACTTC
TRBJ2-5	TRBV7-9	many	NA	CASSLVLQRFRQETQYF	TGTGCCAGCAGCTTAGTCCTTCAGCGGTTTCGGCAAGAGACCCAGTACTTC
TRBJ2-3	TRBV15	many	TRBD2	CATKRGASGMTDTQYF	TGTGCCACCAAGAGGGGTGCTAGCGGGATGACAGATACGCAGTATTTT
TRBJ2-3	TRBV7-2	NA	TRBD2	CASSLRGSPPTDTQYF	TGTGCCAGCAGCTTACGCGGGAGCCCCCCCACAGATACGCAGTATTTT
TRBJ1-2	TRBV16	many	NA	CASSQWMTLPSSRGYTF	TGTGCCAGCAGCCAATGGATGACACTCCCGTCCTCGCGCGGCTACACCTTC
TRBJ2-2	TRBV6-2/TRBV6-3	many	TRBD2	CASSYPSGMPTGELFF	TGTGCCAGCAGTTACCCTAGCGGGATGCCCACCGGGGAGCTGTTTTTT
TRBJ2-7	TRBV5-1	NA	NA	CASSPRVYEQYF	TGCGCCAGCAGCCCAAGGGTATACGAGCAGTACTTC
TRBJ2-7	TRBV11-3	NA	NA	CASSVEGGSEQYF	TGTGCCAGCAGCGTCGAGGGTGGCAGCGAGCAGTACTTC
TRBJ2-7	TRBV7-9	many	TRBD1	CASSYWDRGYEQYF	TGTGCCAGCAGCTACTGGGACAGGGGCTACGAGCAGTACTTC
TRBJ1-1	TRBV12-5	many	NA	CASGLIPKDSYTMNTEAFF	TGTGCTAGTGGTTTGATCCCGAAGGACAGTTACACCATGAACACTGAAGCTTTCTTT
TRBJ2-1	TRBV7-6	few	TRBD1	CASSLRTGTGPGEQFF	TGTGCCAGCAGCTTACGCACCGGGACAGGGCCGGGTGAGCAGTTCTTC
TRBJ2-5	TRBV6-6	many	TRBD2	CASRFEGGKETQYF	TGTGCCAGCAGATTCGAGGGAGGGAAAGAGACCCAGTACTTC
TRBJ2-5	TRBV6-2/TRBV6-3	many	NA	CASEGDSQETQYF	TGTGCCAGCGAAGGAGACAGCCAAGAGACCCAGTACTTC
TRBJ2-7	TRBV19	NA	TRBD1	CATGIGTGGDIDFYEQYF	TGTGCCACCGGAATCGGGACAGGGGGCGATATCGACTTCTACGAGCAGTACTTC
TRBJ2-7	TRBV7-2	many	NA	CASSLGGTSSYEQYF	TGTGCCAGCAGCTTAGGAGGTACGAGCTCCTACGAGCAGTACTTC
TRBJ1-1	TRBV7-6	many	NA	CASSLGVGPGAITEAFF	TGTGCCAGCAGCTTAGGTGTGGGCCCAGGGGCGATCACTGAAGCTTTCTTT
TRBJ2-2	TRBV3-1	many	NA	CASSPRQVNTGELFF	TGTGCCAGCAGCCCCCGACAGGTGAACACCGGGGAGCTGTTTTTT
TRBJ2-1	TRBV12-3/TRBV12-4	many	NA	CASSSRTPGLRANEQFF	TGTGCCAGCAGTTCAAGAACCCCGGGACTCCGGGCCAATGAGCAGTTCTTC
TRBJ2-5	TRBV4-3	many	NA	CASSQMGAEETQYF	TGCGCCAGCAGCCAAATGGGGGCGGAAGAGACCCAGTACTTC
TRBJ2-5	TRBV24-1	many	TRBD2	CATSDLGLAGVETQYF	TGTGCCACCAGTGACCTGGGACTAGCGGGAGTAGAGACCCAGTACTTC
TRBJ1-6	TRBV3-1	many	NA	CASGGFDNSPLHF	TGTGCCAGCGGGGGATTCGATAATTCACCCCTCCACTTT
TRBJ1-4	TRBV4-3	many	NA	CASSFRTNEKLFF	TGCGCCAGCAGTTTCAGGACTAATGAAAAACTGTTTTTT
TRBJ2-5	TRBV6-6	NA	NA	CASSYGREETQYF	TGTGCCAGCAGTTACGGCAGGGAAGAGACCCAGTACTTC
TRBJ2-2	TRBV7-2	NA	TRBD2	CASSPRTSGSGTGELFF	TGTGCCAGCAGCCCCCGGACTAGCGGGAGCGGCACCGGGGAGCTGTTTTTT
TRBJ1-5	TRBV7-9	NA	NA	CASSTHTRGPSNQPQHF	TGTGCCAGCAGCACGCATACCCGGGGACCTAGCAATCAGCCCCAGCATTTT
TRBJ2-2	TRBV10-3	many	NA	CAISESQLGELFF	TGTGCCATCAGTGAGTCCCAACTGGGGGAGCTGTTTTTT
TRBJ2-5	TRBV7-9	NA	NA	CASSLDRLYQETQYF	TGTGCCAGCAGCTTAGACAGGTTGTACCAAGAGACCCAGTACTTC
TRBJ2-7	TRBV20-1	few	NA	CSARDGRGQYEQYF	TGCAGTGCTAGAGACGGCAGGGGACAATACGAGCAGTACTTC
TRBJ1-1	TRBV5-1	NA	TRBD1	CASSLGTGGNTEAFF	TGCGCCAGCAGCTTAGGGACAGGGGGGAACACTGAAGCTTTCTTT
TRBJ1-6	TRBV20-1	few	NA	CSARDELPYNSPLHF	TGCAGTGCTAGAGACGAGCTACCCTATAATTCACCCCTCCACTTT
TRBJ2-5	TRBV20-1	NA	TRBD2	CSARRTSEPPKTQYF	TGCAGTGCTAGACGGACTAGCGAACCCCCGAAGACCCAGTACTTC
TRBJ2-5	TRBV14	many	NA	CASQNGANQETQYF	TGTGCCAGCCAGAATGGAGCGAACCAAGAGACCCAGTACTTC
TRBJ2-6	TRBV6-1	many	NA	CASTRRNGANVLTF	TGTGCCAGCACCAGGAGGAATGGGGCCAACGTCCTGACTTTC
TRBJ2-3	TRBV5-4	few	TRBD2	CASSQRTSGYTDTQYF	TGTGCCAGCAGCCAGCGGACTAGCGGTTACACAGATACGCAGTATTTT
TRBJ2-7	TRBV6-5	many	NA	CASSYGGPSGIGQYF	TGTGCCAGCAGTTACGGGGGACCCTCGGGTATTGGGCAGTACTTC